This TCR beta chain was captured in a study of CXCR3-negative and CXCR3-positive naive CD8 T cells. The V gene's germline CDR1 is SGHTA and CDR2 FQGTGA. This CDR3 region has 14 residues. Whole-study results and caveats: More hydrophobic TRB CDR3s occurred in CXCR3-positive than in CXCR3-negative naive cells. Diversity was high in both naive subsets and much lower in memory cells.

Subsets of CD8+ T cells were each sorted in triplicate at some 300,000 cells apiece. cDNA libraries for TRB were generated by 5' RACE incorporating UMI labels. Using the 5' RACE reads, TCRdb records one entry per CDR3 protein without DNA. The repertoire table contains over 100,000 distinct CDR3 sequences. With respect to this clonotype: No antigen is known for it.

This chain uses TRBV7-3 with TRBJ2-7; checking the TCRdb D call of TRBD1 is not possible without DNA. The sequencing input was naive CXCR3+ CD8+ T cells from blood. Stated subset: CD45RO-CCR7+CD27+CD95- naive CD8+ T cells expressing CXCR3 (TNR3+). The origin of this receptor is a human donor in good health. Some clones in this sample may be carry-over from other donors' samples. This chain's CDR3 is CASSSGGILHEQYF.